Listed here are 24 T cell receptor beta chains from one sample, sequenced in a study of Graves' ophthalmopathy and Graves' hyperthyroidism. The authors amplified TCR beta CDR3 regions, and they did so from RNA transcripts for repertoire sequencing. HTBI primers primed a first-round RT-PCR, and a second-round multiplex PCR followed. MiXCR, applied by TCRdb to the multiplex PCR reads, yields one record per CDR3 protein. In the table there are around 1,200,000 distinct CDR3 sequences, about 35% of which are singletons. Specimen: peripheral blood or thyroid tissue (not recorded which). These receptors were collected from an adult man with Graves' hyperthyroidism.

The chain combines TRBV20-1 with TRBJ1-2, with TRBD1 as a possible D gene (5 bases). The germline gives CDR1 DFQATT, CDR2 SNEGSKA (reference sequence). Trimming left V 6 bases short and J 8 bases short, with 16 bases between. The CDR3 runs 12 residues. The CDR3 DNA sequence: TGCAGTGCCCCGGGGGGAACGTTGGGCTACACCTTC. Translated, it gives CSAPGGTLGYTF.

The chain combines TRBV15 with TRBJ1-1; TRBD1 might be the D (6 bases). The V gene's germline CDR1 is LNHNV and CDR2 YYDKDF (reference sequence). V was cut by 1 base and J by 5 bases, with 14 bases left in between. The CDR3 sequence is 15 residues long. Here the CDR3 DNA reads TGTGCCACCAGCAGAGTGAGGCAGGGGTGGACTGAAGCTTTCTTT. It yields the protein CATSRVRQGWTEAFF.

This clonotype has just a few counts. J is TRBJ2-3 and V is TRBV7-2; the D gene could be TRBD1 or TRBD2 (5 bases each). The CDR3 spans 17 residues. The ends were cut back, 5 bases at V and 1 base at J, with 19 bases in the middle. Germline V lookup: CDR1 SGHTA, CDR2 FQGNSA. For the CDR3, the DNA is TGTGCCAGCAGCCCCTACGTACGAGGGGCAGGCACAGATACGCAGTATTTT. It encodes CASSPYVRGAGTDTQYF.

Only a few counts were recorded for this clonotype. The J gene is TRBJ2-7, the V gene TRBV6-5; no clear D gene. CDR1 is MNHEY and CDR2 is SVGAGI in the germline V gene. CDR3 length: 14 residues. With 6 bases removed from V and 6 bases from J, the gap between germline ends came to 18 bases. DNA for the CDR3: TGTGCCAGCAGACCGCAGGTGGGGTCGGCCGAGCAGTACTTC. Translation gives CASRPQVGSAEQYF.

Comments on this clonotype: At one end, the junction sequence differs from germline, possibly due to a read error. The genes are TRBV12-3 or TRBV12-4 and TRBJ2-2; 9 positions agree with TRBD1. The CDR3 length is 16 residues. The CDR3 DNA reads TGTGCCAGCAGCCACCCCGGGACAGGGAACACCGGGGAGCTGTCTTGG. This codes for CASSHPGTGNTGELSW.

The chain uses TRBV15 and TRBJ1-1, with D uncertain. The ends were cut back, 1 base at V and 2 bases at J, with 8 bases in the middle. The CDR3 has 14 residues. Germline CDR1 reads LNHNV; CDR2 reads YYDKDF (reference sequence). This CDR3 is CATSRAGSNTEAFF. In nucleotides, the CDR3 is TGTGCCACCAGCAGAGCCGGGAGCAACACTGAAGCTTTCTTT.

This clonotype was observed many times. The chain couples TRBV5-8 to TRBJ2-5; 14 bases map to TRBD2. Per germline, CDR1 SGHTS and CDR2 YDEGEE. CDR3 size: 16 residues. V gave up 4 bases and J gave up 3 bases; unmatched junction bases: 5. The CDR3 region is CASSRTSGGPEETQYF. The CDR3 bases are TGTGCCAGCAGCCGGACTAGCGGGGGGCCGGAAGAGACCCAGTACTTC.

This rearrangement joins TRBV24-1 to TRBJ2-6, with TRBD1 identical over 8 bases. The CDR3 has 17 residues. CDR1 is KGHDR, CDR2 SFDVKD, per germline. The junction had 15 bases not matched to a gene; V was cut back by 11 bases and J by 4 bases. The CDR3 DNA follows: TGTGCCAGCAGCTCCTGGACAGGGCTGGGAGGGGCCAACGTCCTGACTTTC. Its protein product is CASSSWTGLGGANVLTF.

This clonotype showed up many times. The CDR3 region is CASSVLRAEEKLFF. CDR3 coding DNA: TGCGCCAGCAGCGTACTACGGGCCGAAGAAAAACTGTTTTTT. The J gene is TRBJ1-4, the V gene TRBV5-1; the D is unclear. The germline V gene encodes CDR1 SGHRS and CDR2 YFSETQ. The germline V and J ends were trimmed by 4 bases and 8 bases, with 15 bases remaining between them. The CDR3 is 14 residues long.

Remarks on this clonotype: One end of the junction is discordant with germline, which a read error may explain. J is TRBJ1-6 and V is TRBV10-3, with TRBD1 as a possible D gene (6 bases). The germline V gene encodes CDR1 ENHRY and CDR2 SYGVKD. The CDR3 totals 15 residues. The CDR3 sequence is CASSSPQTGNSPLHF. As DNA, the CDR3 is TGTGCCAGCAGTTCGCCACAAACAGGGAATTCACCCCTCCACTTT.

This clonotype was picked up many times. The chain uses TRBV6-5 and TRBJ1-2, with D unclear. Per germline, CDR1 MNHEY and CDR2 SVGAGI. The V end lost 6 bases, the J end lost 8 bases, and 13 bases lay between the germline ends. The CDR3 is made up of 12 amino acids. CDR3 coding DNA: TGTGCCAGCAGGCCCAGCGTTCTCGGCTACACCTTC. This encodes CASRPSVLGYTF.

This clonotype occurred once. The chain is built from TRBV20-1 and TRBJ2-7; the match to TRBD1 covers 10 bases. Unmatched junction bases numbered 12, after V lost 6 bases and J lost 4 bases. The CDR3 covers 15 residues. Germline CDR1 reads DFQATT; CDR2 reads SNEGSKA (reference sequence). CDR3 loop: CSAKPGTGVSYEQYF. Written as DNA, the CDR3 is TGCAGTGCCAAACCGGGGACAGGGGTGTCATACGAGCAGTACTTC.

Concerning this clonotype: A read error is likely, as this CDR3 ends without the conserved phenylalanine or tryptophan. The rearrangement joins TRBV7-9 to TRBJ1-6, with D tentatively TRBD1 (5 bases). Germline assignment: CDR1 SEHNR and CDR2 FQNEAQ (reference sequence). The CDR3 totals 15 residues. The CDR3 loop reads CASSRGGSYNSPLHL. The CDR3 region has the DNA TGTGCCAGCAGCCGGGGGGGATCCTACAATTCACCCCTCCACCTT.

This clonotype was seen many times. J is TRBJ1-2 and V is TRBV2; D is undetermined. The germline V gene encodes CDR1 SNHLY and CDR2 FYNNEI. V lost 9 bases, J lost 2 bases, and 13 bases lay in between. The CDR3 sequence is 13 residues long. The CDR3 here is CAREDTSNYGYTF. CDR3 nucleotides: TGTGCCAGAGAAGACACTTCCAACTATGGCTACACCTTC.

For this clonotype: One end of the junction does not line up with germline, which may come from a read error. The chain joins TRBV10-2 to TRBJ1-5, with 10 bases lining up with TRBD1. The germline gives CDR1 WSHSY, CDR2 SAAADI. This CDR3 is built from 15 residues. The CDR3 bases are TGTGCCAGCACCGCGACAGGGGGCCCCAATCAGCCCCAGCATTTT. This gives the protein CASTATGGPNQPQHF.

As to this clonotype: This could be a read error, since a much larger clone is one nucleotide away. This chain's CDR3 is CASRLAQGANEIQETQYF. CDR3 coding DNA: TGCGCCAGCAGGTTGGCACAGGGGGCGAATGAGATCCAAGAGACCCAGTACTTC. The chain is built from TRBV5-1 and TRBJ2-5; 9 bases match TRBD1. The germline V gene has CDR1 SGHRS and CDR2 YFSETQ. The CDR3 is 18 amino acids. The whole variable domain, filled in from reference TRBV5-1 and TRBJ2-5, reads KAGVTQTPRYLIKTRGQQVTLSCSPISGHRSVSWYQQTPGQGLQFLFEYFSETQRNKGNFPGRFSGRQFSNSRSEMNVSTLELGDSALYLCASRLAQGANEIQETQYFGPGTRLLVL.

The J gene is TRBJ1-2, the V gene TRBV12-5; possible D gene TRBD1, 5 bases. Trimming stripped 7 bases from V and 0 bases from J, with 18 bases between. There are 16 residues in the CDR3. CDR1 and CDR2 (germline): LGHNT, FRNRAP. Written as DNA, the CDR3 is TGTGCTAGTGCCCCTCCCGACAGTGACGCTAACTATGGCTACACCTTC. It is translated as CASAPPDSDANYGYTF.

This clonotype was found once. The chain carries TRBV25-1 and TRBJ1-6; D is perhaps TRBD1 (5 bases). The germline V gene has CDR1 MGHDK and CDR2 SYGVNS. The V and J ends lost 8 bases and 6 bases respectively, with 11 bases between them. CDR3 length equals 13 residues. CDR3 coding DNA: TGTGCCAGCCAAAAGACAGTTAATTCACCCCTCCACTTT. It yields the protein CASQKTVNSPLHF.

In its sample, this clonotype was seen many times. CDR3 DNA: TGTGCCAGCGACAGGGGTCAGACTGAAGCTTTCTTT. Its protein product is CASDRGQTEAFF. V usage is TRBV2 and J usage is TRBJ1-1; TRBD1 aligns across 8 bases. Germline V gene sequence: CDR1 SNHLY, CDR2 FYNNEI. CDR3 size: 12 residues. V gave up 8 bases and J gave up 5 bases; unmatched junction bases: 4.

The V and J genes are TRBV25-1 and TRBJ1-4; D possibly corresponds to TRBD1 (6 bases). Germline V gives CDR1 MGHDK, CDR2 SYGVNS. Trimming pared 8 bases from V and 5 bases from J, leaving 18 bases between. This CDR3 region has 15 residues. CDR3 region: CASSLTGTRNEKLFF. Written as DNA, the CDR3 is TGTGCCAGCTCACTAACCGGGACAAGGAATGAAAAACTGTTTTTT.

The V call is TRBV11-2, the J call TRBJ1-4, with 10 nucleotides matching TRBD1. V trimming: 7 bases; J trimming: 7 bases; junction bases outside the gene matches: 15. Germline CDR1 SGHAT, CDR2 FQNNGV. The length of the CDR3 is 17 residues. CDR3 residues: CASNGPQTGGAREKLFF. The CDR3 DNA follows: TGTGCCAGCAACGGGCCCCAGACAGGGGGCGCCCGTGAAAAACTGTTTTTT.

This clonotype was picked up one time. The chain recombines TRBV6-1 with TRBJ1-5; D is unresolved. Germline CDR1 reads MNHNS; CDR2 reads SASEGT. V lost 2 bases to trimming and J lost 7 bases, with 12 bases between them. The CDR3 runs to 14 residues. CDR3 sequence: CASSESSFHQPQHF. For the CDR3, the DNA is TGTGCCAGCAGTGAAAGCAGCTTTCACCAGCCCCAGCATTTT.

V and J are TRBV20-1 and TRBJ2-2, with TRBD2 matching over 8 bases. Germline CDR1 and CDR2: DFQATT and SNEGSKA (reference sequence). The V gene end was trimmed by 3 bases and the J gene end by 1 base; junction bases not matched to a gene: 1. This CDR3 is 14 amino acids long. CDR3 nucleotides: TGCAGTGCTAGGGCGGGGGGGAACACCGGGGAGCTGTTTTTT. Protein sequence: CSARAGGNTGELFF.

The chain links TRBV7-2 to TRBJ2-7, with D tentatively TRBD1 (5 bases). The CDR3 is 15 residues long. The germline gives CDR1 SGHTA, CDR2 FQGNSA. V dropped 3 bases and J dropped 1 base, with 13 bases sitting between them. CDR3 sequence (DNA): TGTGCCAGCAGCTTTCCGGCAGGGCAATCCTACGAGCAGTACTTC. This translates into CASSFPAGQSYEQYF.